The 27 T cell receptor beta chains in this list originate from one sample, sequenced in a study of blood T cell repertoires in COVID-19. Profiled with immunoSEQ multiplex PCR; TCRdb holds only in-frame clones, not every one. The table shows approximately 470,000 clones, with over 75% occurring only once. The material sequenced was peripheral blood. The origin of the receptors is a human donor in a cohort sampled during active COVID-19.

This rearrangement joins TRBV24-1 to TRBJ2-2; the D gene is possibly TRBD2 (5 bases). Trimming cost V 3 bases and J 4 bases, with 14 bases left between them. The CDR3 runs to 16 residues. Germline-derived CDR1 and CDR2 are KGHDR and SFDVKD. The DNA of the CDR3 is TGTGCCACCAGTGATCCCGATCGAGGAGGCACCGGGGAGCTGTTTTTT. Its translation: CATSDPDRGGTGELFF.

The chain carries TRBV6-4 and TRBJ2-1; 9 bases are a match to TRBD2. The CDR3 contains 18 residues. CDR1 and CDR2 (germline): MRHNA, SNTAGT. V shed 0 bases, J shed 8 bases, and the junction held 14 bases outside the gene matches. For the CDR3, the DNA is TGTGCCAGCAGTGACTCTGCGTATGCGGGAGGGTCTTTAGATGAGCAGTTCTTC. This gives the protein CASSDSAYAGGSLDEQFF.

The J gene is TRBJ2-1, the V gene TRBV6-5, with D perhaps TRBD2 (5 bases). Deletions cut 3 bases from V and 2 bases from J, with 14 bases between. Per the germline V gene, CDR1 is MNHEY and CDR2 is SVGAGI. This CDR3 has 16 amino acids. Written as DNA, the CDR3 is TGTGCCAGCAGTTATGAGTCGCCAGCGGCCTACAATGAGCAGTTCTTC. Its translation is CASSYESPAAYNEQFF.

The chain links TRBV21-1 to TRBJ2-1; the table's TRBD2 call for D was not verified on the DNA. TRBV21-1 is flagged as a pseudogene. The CDR3 totals 15 residues. As DNA, the CDR3 is TGTGCCAGCAGCAAAAGAGCGGGGGGGAGCAATGAGCAGTTCTTC. Encoded protein: CASSKRAGGSNEQFF.

V gene TRBV6-5 combines with J gene TRBJ1-3, with D hard to call. The V end lost 7 bases, the J end lost 1 base, and 11 bases lay between the germline ends. This CDR3 comprises 14 residues. The germline V gene encodes CDR1 MNHEY and CDR2 SVGAGI. CDR3 in amino acids: CASTYPGSGNTIYF. The CDR3 nucleotides are TGTGCCAGCACCTACCCGGGTTCTGGAAACACCATATATTTT.

This clone was recorded once. The chain has TRBV7-8 and TRBJ2-6; the D gene is possibly TRBD2 (5 bases). The V gene's germline CDR1 is SGHVS and CDR2 FQNEAQ. V was shortened by 1 base and J by 4 bases, with 14 bases between the two germline ends. The CDR3 totals 17 residues. The CDR3 spells CASSLGGRAGGANVLTF. The CDR3 nucleotides are TGTGCCAGCAGCTTAGGAGGGCGGGCAGGAGGGGCCAACGTCCTGACTTTC.

The J gene is TRBJ2-2, the V gene TRBV5-4, with a possible D match to TRBD1 (6 bases). V lost 0 bases and J 5 bases, leaving 14 bases between the germline ends. CDR1 and CDR2 from the germline V gene are SGHNT and YYREEE (reference sequence). This CDR3 is 16 amino acids long. Here the CDR3 reads CASSLGLGQSTGELFF. The CDR3 DNA is TGTGCCAGCAGCTTGGGTCTTGGACAGAGTACCGGGGAGCTGTTTTTT. Looking up the rest from reference TRBV5-4 and TRBJ2-2 gives the full variable domain: ETGVTQSPTHLIKTRGQQVTLRCSSQSGHNTVSWYQQALGQGPQFIFQYYREEENGRGNFPPRFSGLQFPNYSSELNVNALELDDSALYLCASSLGLGQSTGELFFGEGSRLTVL.

The chain joins TRBV11-3 to TRBJ1-1; D perhaps matches TRBD1 (6 bases). V gave up 5 bases and J gave up 8 bases, with 12 bases separating them. This CDR3 spans 12 amino acids. In germline, CDR1 is SGHNT, CDR2 YENEEA. The CDR3 nucleotides read TGTGCCAGCAGCCGAGGGCAGGGGGAAGCTTTCTTT. The encoded protein is CASSRGQGEAFF.

V usage is TRBV6-2 or TRBV6-3 and J usage is TRBJ1-5, with D possibly TRBD1 on 5 matching bases. The ends were cut back, 6 bases at V and 4 bases at J, with 13 bases in the middle. This CDR3 is 14 amino acids long. The germline V gene has CDR1 MNHEY and CDR2 SVGEGT. DNA for the CDR3: TGTGCCAGCAGCCTCGGGGGGGGGAATCAGCCCCAGCATTTT. Its translation is CASSLGGGNQPQHF.

This clone was recorded once. Other DNA sequences in the sample encode the same CDR3. The rearrangement links TRBV12-3 or TRBV12-4 to TRBJ2-1; the D gene is possibly TRBD2 (5 bases). The V end was cut by 3 bases, the J end by 7 bases, with 7 bases between. This CDR3 is built from 12 residues. Written as DNA, the CDR3 is TGTGCCAGCAGTTTCTCGGGAAATGAGCAGTTCTTC. Its translation: CASSFSGNEQFF.

The CDR3 loop reads CASSSGTGFKETQYF. CDR3 nucleotides: TGTGCCAGCAGCTCCGGGACAGGGTTCAAAGAGACCCAGTACTTC. J is TRBJ2-5 and V is TRBV7-6, with 9 bases aligning to TRBD1. This CDR3 comprises 15 residues. J lost 3 bases, V lost 4 bases, and 6 bases had no gene match. Germline V gene lookup returns CDR1 SGHVS and CDR2 FNYEAQ. Drawing the rest from reference TRBV7-6 and TRBJ2-5, the complete variable domain is GAGVSQSPRYKVTKRGQDVALRCDPISGHVSLYWYRQALGQGPEFLTYFNYEAQQDKSGLPNDRFSAERPEGSISTLTIQRTEQRDSAMYRCASSSGTGFKETQYFGPGTRLLVL.

This CDR3 reads CASGRNTGELFF. The CDR3 nucleotides are TGTGCTAGTGGCAGGAACACCGGGGAGCTGTTTTTT. The genes are TRBV12-5 and TRBJ2-2; the D is unclear. The CDR3 has 12 amino acids. The germline CDR1 and CDR2 sequences are LGHNT and FRNRAP. The ends were cut back, 6 bases at V and 1 base at J, with 3 bases in the middle.

This sequence joins TRBV29-1 and TRBJ1-5; D is perhaps TRBD1 (5 bases). The CDR3 length is 14 residues. V was pared by 4 bases and J by 7 bases, with 17 bases between. CDR1 is SQVTM and CDR2 is ANQGSEA in the germline V gene. CDR3 nucleotides: TGCAGCGTTGTACTTTCGGGGGTCGGGCAGCCCCAGCATTTT. Its protein is CSVVLSGVGQPQHF.

The V and J genes are TRBV10-1 and TRBJ2-1, with D hard to call. The CDR3 contains 16 residues. V lost 0 bases to trimming and J lost 6 bases, with 15 bases between them. Germline loops: CDR1 WNHNN, CDR2 SYGVQD (reference sequence). CDR3 sequence reads: CASSESRIEWLNEQFF. In DNA, the CDR3 is TGCGCCAGCAGTGAGTCGAGGATCGAATGGCTCAATGAGCAGTTCTTC.

This chain connects TRBV5-1 to TRBJ2-1, with TRBD2 matching over 10 bases. The CDR3 consists of 15 residues. Germline V gene lookup returns CDR1 SGHRS and CDR2 YFSETQ. With 0 bases clipped from V and 8 bases from J, the junction kept 5 bases outside the gene matches. Written as DNA, the CDR3 is TGCGCCAGCAGCTTGGTCAGCGGGAGGGAACATGAGCAGTTCTTC. Translating it yields CASSLVSGREHEQFF.

The chain couples TRBV19 to TRBJ2-1; 7 bases are shared with TRBD2. The CDR3 extends over 17 amino acids. Trimming took 7 bases from V and 0 from J; bases not matched to a gene: 12. The germline gives CDR1 LNHDA, CDR2 SQIVND (reference sequence). The CDR3 spells CASTHSDGGSSYNEQFF. The CDR3 coding sequence is TGTGCCAGTACCCACTCGGACGGCGGGAGCTCCTACAATGAGCAGTTCTTC.

V gene TRBV6-5 combines with J gene TRBJ1-5; the D gene is possibly TRBD1 (6 bases). V was trimmed by 2 bases and J by 5 bases, leaving 10 bases between them. This CDR3 comprises 14 residues. CDR1 is MNHEY, CDR2 SVGAGI, per germline. The CDR3 is CASSYGAGDQPQHF. The CDR3 DNA reads as TGTGCCAGCAGTTACGGCGCAGGGGATCAGCCCCAGCATTTT.

As concerns this clone: Other DNA sequences within the sample encode an identical CDR3. The chain couples TRBV5-6 to TRBJ2-5; D is perhaps TRBD2 (6 bases). Germline V CDR1 and CDR2: SGHDT, YYEEEE. The length of the CDR3 is 13 residues. Trimming shortened V by 3 bases and J by 1 base, and 7 bases separated the two germline ends. CDR3 residues: CASSWDSQETQYF. CDR3 DNA sequence: TGTGCCAGCAGCTGGGACTCCCAAGAGACCCAGTACTTC.

The gene calls are TRBV10-3 and TRBJ2-7; D possibly corresponds to TRBD1 (6 bases). Between the trimmed V and J ends, which lost 4 bases and 6 bases, there was a span of 13 bases. The CDR3 has 13 amino acids. The germline CDR1 and CDR2 sequences are ENHRY and SYGVKD. The CDR3 region is CAISGPLGAEQYF. DNA of the CDR3: TGTGCCATCAGTGGTCCTTTGGGGGCCGAGCAGTACTTC.

In the case of this clone: Other nucleotide sequences from this sample produce the same CDR3. The chain combines TRBV6-2 or TRBV6-3 with TRBJ1-2; D gene unclear. Germline V gives CDR1 MNHEY, CDR2 SVGEGT. The CDR3 length is 12 residues. Between the trimmed V and J ends, which lost 4 bases and 2 bases, there was a span of 5 bases. The CDR3 here is CASSFRNYGYTF. Written as DNA, the CDR3 is TGTGCCAGCAGTTTTCGGAACTATGGCTACACCTTC.

The rearrangement uses TRBV2 and TRBJ1-5; TRBD1 agrees at 7 bases. The CDR3 covers 15 residues. The germline gives CDR1 SNHLY, CDR2 FYNNEI. With 4 bases clipped from V and 5 bases from J, the junction kept 8 bases outside the gene matches. CDR3 bases: TGTGCCAGCAGTGCGTCACAGGGGAATTATCAGCCCCAGCATTTT. Translated: CASSASQGNYQPQHF.

This clone was detected only a few times. The sample holds other DNA sequences that translate to the same CDR3. The chain uses TRBV18 and TRBJ2-2, with D perhaps matching TRBD1 (5 bases). The CDR3 length is 16 residues. Germline V gene sequence: CDR1 KGHSH, CDR2 LQKENI. V was trimmed by 0 bases and J by 2 bases, leaving 10 bases between them. CDR3 DNA: TGTGCCAGCTCACCACCGTCCAGGGCCAACACCGGGGAGCTGTTTTTT. It translates to CASSPPSRANTGELFF.

This clone was counted at least ten times. This chain joins TRBV24-1 and TRBJ2-2; 8 nucleotides line up with TRBD1. The germline V gene encodes CDR1 KGHDR and CDR2 SFDVKD. V shed 0 bases and J 5 bases; nucleotides not matched to a gene: 10. This CDR3 spans 18 amino acids. This chain's CDR3 is CATSDLPIGQGGTGELFF. CDR3 sequence (DNA): TGTGCCACCAGTGATTTGCCCATTGGACAGGGTGGAACCGGGGAGCTGTTTTTT.

The genes are TRBV19 and TRBJ1-2, with D possibly matching TRBD1 (6 bases). This CDR3 has 13 residues. Germline V gene sequence: CDR1 LNHDA, CDR2 SQIVND (reference sequence). The V and J ends lost 6 bases and 4 bases respectively, with 12 bases between them. This CDR3 reads CASRPGTSYGYTF. The CDR3 DNA reads TGTGCCAGTAGGCCCGGGACATCCTATGGCTACACCTTC.

CDR3 loop: CATSDPGGAGHNEQFF. For the CDR3, the DNA is TGTGCCACCAGTGACCCTGGAGGAGCGGGCCACAATGAGCAGTTCTTC. J is TRBJ2-1 and V is TRBV24-1, with D possibly TRBD2 on 6 matching bases. CDR3 length equals 16 residues. Trimming shortened V by 4 bases and J by 5 bases, and 17 bases separated the two germline ends. Looked up from germline, CDR1 is KGHDR and CDR2 is SFDVKD.

The chain joins TRBV7-9 to TRBJ2-1; the D gene is possibly TRBD2 (5 bases). Germline V lookup: CDR1 SEHNR, CDR2 FQNEAQ (reference sequence). The ends were cut back, 5 bases at V and 2 bases at J, with 16 bases in the middle. The CDR3 is made up of 16 amino acids. The CDR3 nucleotides read TGTGCCAGCAGCCCCACGGACTCCCAGCCCTACAATGAGCAGTTCTTC. Its translation: CASSPTDSQPYNEQFF.

The chain recombines TRBV4-2 with TRBJ1-2; no firm D call. The germline V and J ends were trimmed by 1 base and 6 bases, with 9 bases remaining between them. This CDR3 comprises 13 residues. The germline V gene has CDR1 LGHNA and CDR2 YNFKEQ. The CDR3 sequence: CASSQGSENGYTF. DNA of the CDR3: TGTGCCAGCAGCCAAGGTTCGGAGAATGGCTACACCTTC.